The 27 T cell receptor beta chains in this list originate from one sample, sequenced in a study of blood T cell repertoires in COVID-19. TCRdb keeps only in-frame clones here, not all; method: immunoSEQ multiplex PCR. In the table there are some 97,000 clones, roughly 80% of which are singletons. The specimen was peripheral blood. Receptors originate from a man aged 45 to 65 with active or convalescent COVID-19.

This clone was observed a handful of times. This chain uses TRBV19 with TRBJ1-1, with TRBD1 as a possible D gene (6 bases). The CDR3 has 11 amino acids. Germline V gene lookup returns CDR1 LNHDA and CDR2 SQIVND (reference sequence). V shed 7 bases and J shed 11 bases, with 14 bases lying between them. CDR3 amino acids: CASKWQGFAFF. The CDR3, as DNA: TGTGCCAGTAAATGGCAGGGGTTTGCTTTCTTT.

The V and J genes are TRBV5-1 and TRBJ2-1; tentative D call: TRBD2 (6 bases). Trimming cost V 1 base and J 0 bases, with 11 bases left between them. Germline V CDR1 and CDR2: SGHRS, YFSETQ. The CDR3 length is 16 residues. DNA of the CDR3: TGCGCCAGCAGCTTGTACGGGGGACTCTCCTACAATGAGCAGTTCTTC. Translation gives CASSLYGGLSYNEQFF.

The J gene is TRBJ1-4, the V gene TRBV10-3, with 7 nucleotides matching TRBD1. V trimming: 0 bases; J trimming: 3 bases; junction bases outside the gene matches: 7. CDR1 and CDR2 (germline): ENHRY, SYGVKD. There are 17 residues in the CDR3. The CDR3 spells CAISESTGGGSNEKLFF. CDR3 sequence (DNA): TGTGCCATCAGTGAGTCAACGGGAGGGGGCTCTAATGAAAAACTGTTTTTT.

DNA of the CDR3: TGTGCCAGCAGCCACTATGGTCGCACCGGGGAGCTGTTTTTT. Protein sequence: CASSHYGRTGELFF. The J gene is TRBJ2-2, the V gene TRBV9; D gene ambiguous. The germline V and J ends were trimmed by 4 bases and 4 bases, with 11 bases remaining between them. The CDR3 has 14 amino acids. Germline CDR1 and CDR2: SGDLS and YYNGEE. The entire variable domain, with the rest obtained from reference TRBV9 and TRBJ2-2, is as follows: DSGVTQTPKHLITATGQRVTLRCSPRSGDLSVYWYQQSLDQGLQFLIQYYNGEERAKGNILERFSAQQFPDLHSELNLSSLELGDSALYFCASSHYGRTGELFFGEGSRLTVL.

V and J are TRBV5-4 and TRBJ2-7; the D gene is possibly TRBD2 (6 bases). Germline V CDR1 and CDR2: SGHNT, YYREEE (reference sequence). Between the trimmed V and J ends, which lost 0 bases and 6 bases, there was a span of 16 bases. The CDR3 consists of 15 residues. This CDR3 is CASSLALDYPSEQYF. CDR3 nucleotides: TGTGCCAGCAGCTTGGCACTGGACTACCCTTCCGAGCAGTACTTC.

This clone is medium-sized (0.01 to 0.1%). This CDR3 is also generated by other DNA sequences in the sample. The rearrangement joins TRBV19 to TRBJ2-5; no definite D call. The CDR3 totals 14 residues. CDR1 is LNHDA and CDR2 is SQIVND in the germline V gene (reference sequence). Trimming shortened V by 0 bases and J by 1 base, and 6 bases separated the two germline ends. The CDR3 reads CASSIEYSQETQYF. The CDR3 DNA reads TGTGCCAGTAGTATAGAGTACTCCCAAGAGACCCAGTACTTC.

Only one count was recorded for this clone. The chain combines TRBV27 with TRBJ2-7, with TRBD1 matching 8 bases. J was trimmed by 5 bases and V by 6 bases; bases with no gene match: 12. The germline gives CDR1 MNHEY, CDR2 SMNVEV (reference sequence). This CDR3 comprises 15 residues. For the CDR3, the DNA is TGTGCCAGCAGACTTACCCGGGACAGGCTCAACGAGCAGTACTTC. This codes for CASRLTRDRLNEQYF.

The rearrangement joins TRBV5-8 to TRBJ1-1; D remains unclear. Germline V gene lookup returns CDR1 SGHTS and CDR2 YDEGEE. Trimming cost V 4 bases and J 1 base, with 11 bases left between them. The CDR3 consists of 14 residues. CDR3 DNA: TGTGCCAGCAGCCAACTGACATGGAACACTGAAGCTTTCTTT. Translated: CASSQLTWNTEAFF.

The chain uses TRBV7-8 and TRBJ1-5; 8 positions agree with TRBD1. The germline V gene has CDR1 SGHVS and CDR2 FQNEAQ. Germline trimming cut 5 bases from V and 5 bases from J; bases unmatched to any gene: 5. The CDR3 runs 14 residues. In DNA, the CDR3 is TGTGCCAGCAGCCCCCGGACAGGGTATCAGCCCCAGCATTTT. Translated: CASSPRTGYQPQHF. Supplemented by reference TRBV7-8 and TRBJ1-5, the full variable domain reads GAGVSQSPRYKVAKRGQDVALRCDPISGHVSLFWYQQALGQGPEFLTYFQNEAQLDKSGLPSDRFFAERPEGSVSTLKIQRTQQEDSAVYLCASSPRTGYQPQHFGDGTRLSIL.

CDR3 sequence: CAIPHKLFF. In nucleotides, the CDR3 is TGTGCCATCCCACATAAACTGTTTTTT. The V call is TRBV10-3, the J call TRBJ1-4; D uncertain. The ends were cut back, 8 bases at V and 11 bases at J, with 6 bases in the middle. Germline V gene data show CDR1 as ENHRY and CDR2 as SYGVKD. The CDR3 runs to 9 residues.

This clone has a handful of counts. The V gene is TRBV10-2, the J gene TRBJ2-7; D is undetermined. The CDR3 extends over 11 amino acids. Trimming pared 3 bases from V and 3 bases from J, leaving 3 bases between. CDR1 is WSHSY, CDR2 SAAADI, per germline. DNA for the CDR3: TGCGCCAGCAGTGACTACTACGAGCAGTACTTC. Its protein is CASSDYYEQYF.

This sequence joins TRBV6-6 and TRBJ2-7; 16 bases match TRBD2. The germline CDR1 and CDR2 sequences are MNHNY and SVGAGI (reference sequence). V lost 0 bases, J lost 5 bases, and 1 base stayed unmatched. CDR3 length: 16 amino acids. The CDR3 sequence: CASSYSGTSGRDEQYF. The CDR3 nucleotides are TGTGCCAGCAGTTACTCAGGGACTAGCGGGAGGGACGAGCAGTACTTC.

The chain couples TRBV5-5 to TRBJ2-5, with a possible D match to TRBD2 (7 bases). The CDR3 has 15 residues. Trimming took off 4 bases at V and 4 bases at J, with 17 bases between the two ends. From germline, CDR1 is SGHKS and CDR2 YYEKEE (reference sequence). CDR3 sequence reads: CASSPSPGGRETQYF. As DNA, the CDR3 is TGTGCCAGCAGCCCCTCCCCGGGGGGCCGAGAGACCCAGTACTTC.

The chain has TRBV7-9 and TRBJ1-3; D unresolved. This CDR3 has 15 amino acids. Between the trimmed V and J ends, which lost 1 base and 1 base, there was a span of 8 bases. Germline V gene sequence: CDR1 SEHNR, CDR2 FQNEAQ (reference sequence). CDR3 sequence: CASSLDRPSGNTIYF. DNA for the CDR3: TGTGCCAGCAGCTTAGACAGACCTTCTGGAAACACCATATATTTT.

The chain has TRBV18 and TRBJ2-1, with D possibly TRBD1 on 5 matching bases. Germline V lookup: CDR1 KGHSH, CDR2 LQKENI. Trimming took 3 bases from V and 10 from J, leaving 10 bases between them. The CDR3 has 12 residues. CDR3 DNA: TGTGCCAGCTCACCCCTCGACAGAGAGCAGTTCTTC. This translates into CASSPLDREQFF.

V gene TRBV11-3 combines with J gene TRBJ1-1; D gene ambiguous. The CDR3 sequence is 13 residues long. From germline, CDR1 is SGHNT and CDR2 YENEEA. Between the trimmed V and J ends, which lost 3 bases and 7 bases, there was a span of 12 bases. The CDR3 DNA is TGTGCCAGCAGCTTTGGGGAGGGTATTGAAGCTTTCTTT. It yields the protein CASSFGEGIEAFF.

The chain couples TRBV30 to TRBJ2-5; 7 nucleotides match TRBD2. Trimming took 5 bases from V and 4 from J; bases not matched to a gene: 13. This CDR3 is 15 amino acids long. Germline V gene sequence: CDR1 GTSNPN, CDR2 SVGIG (reference sequence). The CDR3 nucleotides are TGTGCCTGGTCGTCGTCAAGCGGGGTGCCAGAGACCCAGTACTTC. Protein: CAWSSSSGVPETQYF.

The J gene is TRBJ2-7, the V gene TRBV11-3; the match to TRBD2 covers 9 bases. Unmatched junction bases numbered 8, after V lost 5 bases and J lost 6 bases. Germline V gene lookup returns CDR1 SGHNT and CDR2 YENEEA. The CDR3 has 14 amino acids. DNA of the CDR3: TGTGCCAGCAGCCCTAGCGGGATGGAGTTCGAGCAGTACTTC. It specifies CASSPSGMEFEQYF.

This chain uses TRBV19 with TRBJ1-4, with 8 bases fitting TRBD1. The ends lost 3 bases at V and 6 bases at J; junction bases unmatched: 6. The CDR3 runs 15 residues. From germline, CDR1 is LNHDA and CDR2 SQIVND (reference sequence). This chain's CDR3 is CASSMVAQGDEKLFF. The CDR3, as DNA: TGTGCCAGTAGTATGGTGGCACAGGGGGATGAAAAACTGTTTTTT.

This clone was recorded once. The chain couples TRBV11-2 to TRBJ2-3, with D possibly TRBD1 on 6 matching bases. The germline V and J ends were trimmed by 5 bases and 2 bases, with 11 bases remaining between them. The CDR3 has 14 amino acids. Germline CDR1 is SGHAT and CDR2 is FQNNGV. CDR3: CASSPRDNTDTQYF. In DNA form, the CDR3 reads TGTGCCAGCAGCCCACGGGACAACACAGATACGCAGTATTTT.

The rearrangement joins TRBV5-3 to TRBJ1-4, with 10 bases matching TRBD1. TRBV5-3 is noted as an ORF with a role that remains uncertain. The CDR3 runs to 15 residues. The V gene end was trimmed by 3 bases and the J gene end by 11 bases; junction bases not matched to a gene: 10. The CDR3 bases are TGTGCCAGAAGCTCCGCCGGGACAGGGGCTGGGAAACTGTTTTTT. The encoded protein is CARSSAGTGAGKLFF.

This clone was detected a few times. The gene calls are TRBV7-6 and TRBJ2-2; 10 bases map to TRBD1. Germline V gene lookup returns CDR1 SGHVS and CDR2 FNYEAQ. The CDR3 sequence is 16 residues long. Losses at the gene ends were 4 bases for V and 7 bases for J; bases not matched to a gene: 9. As DNA, the CDR3 is TGTGCCAGCAGCTCCCGGGACAGGGGCGGTCACGGGGAGCTGTTTTTT. As protein: CASSSRDRGGHGELFF.

V usage is TRBV14 and J usage is TRBJ2-2; possible D gene TRBD2, 5 bases. V gave up 3 bases and J gave up 4 bases, with 24 bases separating them. CDR1 is SGHDN, CDR2 FVKESK, per germline. The CDR3 is 19 residues long. The CDR3 sequence: CASSQSGFSAFRSTGELFF. DNA of the CDR3: TGTGCCAGCAGCCAGTCGGGTTTTAGCGCCTTTAGGAGCACCGGGGAGCTGTTTTTT.

The chain combines TRBV7-2 with TRBJ1-1; a weak D match, TRBD1 (5 bases). Trimming removed 2 bases at V and 9 bases at J, with 7 bases between. Germline V gene data show CDR1 as SGHTA and CDR2 as FQGNSA. This CDR3 spans 11 amino acids. CDR3 nucleotide sequence: TGTGCCAGCAGCTTAACAGGCAAAGCTTTCTTT. It yields the protein CASSLTGKAFF.

In its sample, this clone was seen once. This specimen includes other DNA sequences encoding the same CDR3. J is TRBJ1-6 and V is TRBV4-1; D gene uncertain. Germline V gives CDR1 MGHRA, CDR2 YSYEKL. CDR3 size: 13 residues. V was cut by 3 bases and J by 7 bases, with 7 bases left in between. The CDR3 nucleotides read TGCGCCAGCAGCCAGGAACAGAATTCACCCCTCCACTTT. It is translated as CASSQEQNSPLHF.

The chain is built from TRBV20-1 and TRBJ1-1; the D is unclear. This CDR3 spans 13 amino acids. Trimming left V 3 bases short and J 1 base short, with 9 bases between. Germline V gene lookup returns CDR1 DFQATT and CDR2 SNEGSKA (reference sequence). The CDR3 reads CSASLDGNTEAFF. Written as DNA, the CDR3 is TGCAGTGCTAGTCTAGATGGGAACACTGAAGCTTTCTTT.

V gene TRBV10-2 combines with J gene TRBJ1-3; D is unclear. The V end lost 0 bases, the J end lost 7 bases, and 13 bases lay between the germline ends. Germline CDR1 WSHSY, CDR2 SAAADI. The CDR3 length is 15 residues. As DNA, the CDR3 is TGCGCCAGCAGTGAGTCGGGTTCCGGGGTGAACACCATATATTTT. Translated, it gives CASSESGSGVNTIYF.